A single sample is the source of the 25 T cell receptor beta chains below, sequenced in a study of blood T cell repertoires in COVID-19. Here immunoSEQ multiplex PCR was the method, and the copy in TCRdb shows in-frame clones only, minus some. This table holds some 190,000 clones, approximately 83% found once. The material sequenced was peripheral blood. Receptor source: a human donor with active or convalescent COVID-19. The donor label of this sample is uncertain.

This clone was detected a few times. CDR3 residues: CASSLAARAIGNTIYF. Here the CDR3 DNA reads TGTGCCAGCAGCTTAGCGGCCAGGGCAATTGGAAACACCATATATTTT. V is TRBV7-2 and J is TRBJ1-3; D may be TRBD1 (5 bases). The CDR3 runs to 16 residues. The V gene lost 0 bases and the J gene lost 3 bases, with 12 bases spanning the gap. Germline CDR1 and CDR2: SGHTA and FQGNSA.

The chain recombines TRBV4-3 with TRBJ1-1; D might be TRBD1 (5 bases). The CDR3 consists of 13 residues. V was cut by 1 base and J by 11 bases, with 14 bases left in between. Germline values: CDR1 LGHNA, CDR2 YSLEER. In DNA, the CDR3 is TGCGCCAGCAGCCAAGTTGGGGCTGGAGGGGCTTTCTTT. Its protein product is CASSQVGAGGAFF.

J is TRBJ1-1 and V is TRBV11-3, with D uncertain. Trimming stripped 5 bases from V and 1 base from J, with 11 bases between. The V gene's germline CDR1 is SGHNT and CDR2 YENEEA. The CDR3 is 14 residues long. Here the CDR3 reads CASSPEGRNTEAFF. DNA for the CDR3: TGTGCCAGCAGCCCGGAGGGAAGGAACACTGAAGCTTTCTTT.

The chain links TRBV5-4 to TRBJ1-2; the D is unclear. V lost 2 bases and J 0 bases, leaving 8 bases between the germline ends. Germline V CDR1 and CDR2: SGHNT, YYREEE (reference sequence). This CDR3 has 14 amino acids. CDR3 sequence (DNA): TGTGCCAGCAGCTTTATAGTTGCTAACTATGGCTACACCTTC. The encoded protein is CASSFIVANYGYTF.

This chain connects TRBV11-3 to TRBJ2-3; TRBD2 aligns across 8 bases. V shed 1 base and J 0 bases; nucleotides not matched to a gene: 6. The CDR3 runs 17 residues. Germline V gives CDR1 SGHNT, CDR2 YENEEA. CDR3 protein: CASSLGGGRWSTDTQYF. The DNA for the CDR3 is TGTGCCAGCAGCTTAGGGGGCGGGAGGTGGAGCACAGATACGCAGTATTTT.

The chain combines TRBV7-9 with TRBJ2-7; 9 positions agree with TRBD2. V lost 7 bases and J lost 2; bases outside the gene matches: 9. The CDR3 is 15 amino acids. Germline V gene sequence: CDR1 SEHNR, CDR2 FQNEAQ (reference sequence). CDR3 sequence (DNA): TGTGCCAGCACTCCGGGACTAGCTTCCCCCTACGAGCAGTACTTC. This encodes CASTPGLASPYEQYF.

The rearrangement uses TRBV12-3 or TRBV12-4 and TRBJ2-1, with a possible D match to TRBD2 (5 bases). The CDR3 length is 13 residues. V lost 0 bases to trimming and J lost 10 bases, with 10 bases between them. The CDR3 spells CASSLAHTGEQFF. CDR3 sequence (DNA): TGTGCCAGCAGTTTAGCACACACGGGGGAGCAGTTCTTC.

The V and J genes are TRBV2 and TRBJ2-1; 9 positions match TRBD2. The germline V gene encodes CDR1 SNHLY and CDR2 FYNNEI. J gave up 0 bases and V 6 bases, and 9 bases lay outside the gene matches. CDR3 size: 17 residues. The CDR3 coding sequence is TGTGCCAGCAGGGATCTAGCGGGACCCAGCTCCTACAATGAGCAGTTCTTC. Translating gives CASRDLAGPSSYNEQFF.

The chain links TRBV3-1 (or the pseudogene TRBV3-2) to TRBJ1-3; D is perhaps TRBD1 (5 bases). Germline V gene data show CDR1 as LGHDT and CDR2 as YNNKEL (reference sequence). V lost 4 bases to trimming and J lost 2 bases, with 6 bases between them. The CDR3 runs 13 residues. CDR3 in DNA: TGTGCCAGCAGCCGGGGCCCTGGAAACACCATATATTTT. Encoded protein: CASSRGPGNTIYF.

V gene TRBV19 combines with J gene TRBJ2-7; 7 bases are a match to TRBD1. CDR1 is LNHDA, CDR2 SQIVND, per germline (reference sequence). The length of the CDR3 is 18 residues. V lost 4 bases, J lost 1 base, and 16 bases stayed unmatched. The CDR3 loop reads CASSTGTAASYGSYEQYF. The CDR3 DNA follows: TGTGCCAGTAGTACCGGGACAGCAGCCTCCTACGGATCCTACGAGCAGTACTTC.

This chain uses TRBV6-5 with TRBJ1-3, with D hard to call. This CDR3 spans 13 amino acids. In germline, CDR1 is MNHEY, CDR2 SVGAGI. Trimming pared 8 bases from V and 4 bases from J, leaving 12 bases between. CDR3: CASQILGGNTIYF. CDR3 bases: TGTGCCAGCCAAATCCTGGGCGGAAACACCATATATTTT.

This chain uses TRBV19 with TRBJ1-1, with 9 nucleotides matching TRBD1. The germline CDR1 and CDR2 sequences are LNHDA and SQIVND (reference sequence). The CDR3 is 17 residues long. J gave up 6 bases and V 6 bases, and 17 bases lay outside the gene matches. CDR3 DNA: TGTGCCAGTAGACCGACGGGACAGGGTATCGTAATTCCTGAAGCTTTCTTT. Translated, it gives CASRPTGQGIVIPEAFF.

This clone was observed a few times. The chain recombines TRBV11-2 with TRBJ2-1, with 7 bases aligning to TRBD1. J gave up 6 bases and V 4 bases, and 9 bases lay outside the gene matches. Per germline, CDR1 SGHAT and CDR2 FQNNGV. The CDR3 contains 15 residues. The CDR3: CASSSEGGTANEQFF. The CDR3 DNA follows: TGTGCCAGCAGCTCCGAAGGTGGGACAGCCAATGAGCAGTTCTTC.

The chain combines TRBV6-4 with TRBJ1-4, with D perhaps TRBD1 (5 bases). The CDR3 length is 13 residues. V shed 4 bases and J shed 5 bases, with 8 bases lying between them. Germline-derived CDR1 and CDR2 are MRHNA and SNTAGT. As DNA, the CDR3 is TGTGCCAGCAGTGCTGACAGAAATGAAAAACTGTTTTTT. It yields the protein CASSADRNEKLFF.

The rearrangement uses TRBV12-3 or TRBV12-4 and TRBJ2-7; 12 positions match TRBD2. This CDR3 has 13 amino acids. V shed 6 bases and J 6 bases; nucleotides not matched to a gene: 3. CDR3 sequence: CASSLGLAGEQYF. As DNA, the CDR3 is TGTGCCAGCAGCCTGGGACTAGCGGGCGAGCAGTACTTC.

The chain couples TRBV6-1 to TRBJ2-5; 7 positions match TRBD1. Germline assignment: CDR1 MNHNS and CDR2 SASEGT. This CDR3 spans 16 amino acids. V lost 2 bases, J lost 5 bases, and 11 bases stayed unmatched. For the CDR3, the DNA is TGTGCCAGCAGTGAAAAGCGGACAGGCACGCGCGAGACCCAGTACTTC. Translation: CASSEKRTGTRETQYF.

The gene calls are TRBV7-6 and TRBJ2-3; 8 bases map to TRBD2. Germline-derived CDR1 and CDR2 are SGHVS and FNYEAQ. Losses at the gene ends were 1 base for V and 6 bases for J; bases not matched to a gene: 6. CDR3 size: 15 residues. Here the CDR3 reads CASSLDLAGPDTQYF. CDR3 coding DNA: TGTGCCAGCAGCTTAGATTTAGCGGGACCCGATACGCAGTATTTT.

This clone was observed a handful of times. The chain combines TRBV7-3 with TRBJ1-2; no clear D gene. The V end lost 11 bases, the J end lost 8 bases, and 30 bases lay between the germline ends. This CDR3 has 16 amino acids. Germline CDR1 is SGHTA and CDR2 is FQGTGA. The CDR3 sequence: CAFERQVPPKLGGYTF. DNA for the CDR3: TGTGCCTTCGAACGGCAAGTGCCCCCAAAACTAGGCGGCTACACCTTC.

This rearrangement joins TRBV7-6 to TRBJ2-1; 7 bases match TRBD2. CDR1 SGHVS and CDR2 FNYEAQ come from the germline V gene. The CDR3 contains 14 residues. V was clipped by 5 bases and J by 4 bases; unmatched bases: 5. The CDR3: CASSQAGSYNEQFF. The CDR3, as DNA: TGTGCCAGCAGCCAAGCGGGGTCTTACAATGAGCAGTTCTTC.

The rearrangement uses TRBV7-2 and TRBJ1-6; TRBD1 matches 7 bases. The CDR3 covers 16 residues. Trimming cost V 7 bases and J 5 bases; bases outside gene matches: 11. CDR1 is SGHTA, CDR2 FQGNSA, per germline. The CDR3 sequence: CASTLVGTADNSPLHF. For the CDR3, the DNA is TGTGCCAGCACCCTAGTCGGGACAGCCGATAATTCACCCCTCCACTTT.

CDR3 loop: CASSPRYLSNYGYTF. CDR3 bases: TGTGCCAGCAGTCCCCGGTATCTTAGTAACTATGGCTACACCTTC. V usage is TRBV6-5 and J usage is TRBJ1-2; no clear D. The V end was cut by 5 bases, the J end by 1 base, with 14 bases between. In germline, CDR1 is MNHEY, CDR2 SVGAGI. This CDR3 is built from 15 residues.

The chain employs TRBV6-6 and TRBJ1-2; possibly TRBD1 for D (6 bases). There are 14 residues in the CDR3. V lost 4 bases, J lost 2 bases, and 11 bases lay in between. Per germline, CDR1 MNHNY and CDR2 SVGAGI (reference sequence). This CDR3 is CASSSTTGNYGYTF. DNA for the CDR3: TGTGCCAGCAGTTCAACCACAGGGAACTATGGCTACACCTTC.

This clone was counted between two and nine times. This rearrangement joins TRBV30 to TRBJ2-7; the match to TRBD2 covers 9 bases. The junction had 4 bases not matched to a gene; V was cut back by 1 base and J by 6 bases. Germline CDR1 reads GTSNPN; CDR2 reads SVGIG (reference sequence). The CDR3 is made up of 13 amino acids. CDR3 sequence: CAWSGSGGIEQYF. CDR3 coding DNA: TGTGCCTGGAGTGGGAGCGGGGGGATCGAGCAGTACTTC.

This chain's CDR3 is CASSLMGSSYNEQFF. The CDR3 DNA sequence: TGTGCCAGCAGCTTAATGGGGAGCTCCTACAATGAGCAGTTCTTC. J is TRBJ2-1 and V is TRBV7-3; possible D gene TRBD2, 5 bases. Looked up from germline, CDR1 is SGHTA and CDR2 is FQGTGA. The CDR3 is made up of 15 amino acids. The germline V and J ends were trimmed by 1 base and 0 bases, with 7 bases remaining between them.

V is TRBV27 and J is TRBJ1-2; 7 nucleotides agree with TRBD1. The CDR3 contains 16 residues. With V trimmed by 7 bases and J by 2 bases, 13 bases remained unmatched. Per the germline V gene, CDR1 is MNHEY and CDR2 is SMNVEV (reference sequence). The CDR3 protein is CASTRTGQLPNYGYTF. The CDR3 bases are TGTGCCAGCACTAGGACAGGCCAGTTGCCGAACTATGGCTACACCTTC.